This section outlines one TCR beta chain sequence together with its context. Its antigen remains unidentified. It has no much larger one-base neighbor in the sample; base qualities were not kept. The data stem from a study of blood T cell repertoires in COVID-19 (dated by TCRdb to 2020 to 2021). About the investigation overall: Collaborator samples came from the United States, Italy and Spain and covered acute and convalescent phases of COVID-19. The material from the prospective study consisted of cDNA or gDNA derived from T cells, B-cell-depleted T cells, or PBMCs. The dataset comprised deeply sampled blood TCRbeta repertoires from subjects exposed to, actively infected with, or recovered from COVID-19. The repertoires were released in a freely available public database meant as a resource for research on the immune response to SARS-CoV-2. Samples came from the ongoing ImmuneRACE study (first 160 participants) plus 1,254 subjects from 6 global collaborators. A de-identified subject ID, COVID-19 status, age in years and sex were almost always included in the sample metadata. Where available, HLA class I and class II types were obtained from metadata supplied by the sample provider rather than from assay-based typing.

Overall study results and their limits: How much clinical and demographic metadata was included differed by source and by participant, and the metadata was provided uncurated.

Between the V and J ends, shortened by 5 bases and 4 bases respectively, the junction contains 15 bases. CDR1 and CDR2 are read off the germline V gene (reference sequence) as LGHDT and YNNKEL. The CDR3, cysteine through phenylalanine, is 15 amino acids long. Of all the DNA, just the CDR3 is kept, 45 bases in frame from base 1. TCRbeta CDR3 regions were amplified from genomic DNA by means of the immunoSEQ Assay, a bias-controlled multiplex PCR. As for the authors' bioinformatics: The number of nucleated cells in each sample was estimated by amplification of reference gene primers within the assay. To quantify the absolute abundance of each unique TCRbeta CDR3 rearrangement, sequence reads were collapsed and filtered. For each sample, productive Simpson clonality was calculated as the square root of Simpson's diversity index across productive rearrangements. The clones in this table, taken by TCRdb from immuneACCESS, are in-frame only. Not every clone is retained; where verified, under half of the shortfall comes from an unresolved V gene, and the cause of the rest is unknown. V and J calls plus clone size are reproduced from that table; the DNA served to infer D and trimming. The table for this sample lists 200,000 to 250,000 clones; about 91% of them were counted only once. The ten largest clones represent about 1.3% of the sample.

Collaborating institutions collected whole blood in K2EDTA tubes following their own protocols. For TCRbeta analysis, collaborator samples were shipped as frozen whole blood, as isolated PBMCs, or as DNA extracted from either sample type. Sequencing was done on a sample of peripheral blood. This receptor chain uses TRBV3-1 (or the pseudogene TRBV3-2) and TRBJ1-5; there is no confident call for the D gene. This receptor was taken from a man aged 30 to 39 with acute or convalescent COVID-19. The CDR3 amino acid sequence is: CASSDNAVPNQPQHF. The base sequence is TGTGCCAGCAGCGATAACGCGGTCCCTAATCAGCCCCAGCATTTT.